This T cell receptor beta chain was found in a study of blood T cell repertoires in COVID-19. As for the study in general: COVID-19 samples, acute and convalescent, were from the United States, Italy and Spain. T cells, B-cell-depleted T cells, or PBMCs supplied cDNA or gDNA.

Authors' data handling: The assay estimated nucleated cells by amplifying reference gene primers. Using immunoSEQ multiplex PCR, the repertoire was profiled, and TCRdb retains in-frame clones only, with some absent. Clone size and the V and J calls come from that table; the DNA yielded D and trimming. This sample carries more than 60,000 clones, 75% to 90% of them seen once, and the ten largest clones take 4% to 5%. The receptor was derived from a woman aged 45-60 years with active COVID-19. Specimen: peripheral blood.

The chain's CDR3 is CSASSSGATGELFF. The CDR3 nucleotides are TGCAGTGCTAGTTCTAGCGGGGCAACCGGGGAGCTGTTTTTT. V usage is TRBV20-1 and J usage is TRBJ2-2; 9 nucleotides align to TRBD2. The CDR3 length is 14 residues. V shed 3 bases, J shed 5 bases, and the junction held 4 bases outside the gene matches. Germline loops: CDR1 DFQATT, CDR2 SNEGSKA (reference sequence).